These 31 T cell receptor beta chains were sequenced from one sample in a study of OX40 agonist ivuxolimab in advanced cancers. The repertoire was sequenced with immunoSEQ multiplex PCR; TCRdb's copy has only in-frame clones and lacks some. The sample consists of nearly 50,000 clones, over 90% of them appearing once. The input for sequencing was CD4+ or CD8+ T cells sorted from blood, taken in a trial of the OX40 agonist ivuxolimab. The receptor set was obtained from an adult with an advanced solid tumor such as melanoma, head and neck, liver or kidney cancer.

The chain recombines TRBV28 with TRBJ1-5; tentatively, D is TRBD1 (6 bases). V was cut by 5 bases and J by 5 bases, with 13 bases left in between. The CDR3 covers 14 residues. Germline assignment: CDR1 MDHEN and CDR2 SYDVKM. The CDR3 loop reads CASSPSGGDQPQHF. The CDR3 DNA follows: TGTGCCAGCAGTCCATCGGGGGGCGATCAGCCCCAGCATTTT.

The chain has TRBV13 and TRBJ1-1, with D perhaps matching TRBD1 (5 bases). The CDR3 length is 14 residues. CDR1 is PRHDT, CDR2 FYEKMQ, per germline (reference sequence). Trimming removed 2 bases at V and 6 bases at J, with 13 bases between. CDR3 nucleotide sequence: TGTGCCAGCAGCTTACAGGGTGTAGACGCTGAAGCTTTCTTT. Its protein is CASSLQGVDAEAFF. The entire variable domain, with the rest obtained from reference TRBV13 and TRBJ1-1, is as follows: AAGVIQSPRHLIKEKRETATLKCYPIPRHDTVYWYQQGPGQDPQFLISFYEKMQSDKGSIPDRFSAQQFSDYHSELNMSSLELGDSALYFCASSLQGVDAEAFFGQGTRLTVV.

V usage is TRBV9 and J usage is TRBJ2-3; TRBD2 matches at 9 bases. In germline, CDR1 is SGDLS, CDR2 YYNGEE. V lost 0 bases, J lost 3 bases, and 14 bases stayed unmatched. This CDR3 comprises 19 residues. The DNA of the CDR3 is TGTGCCAGCAGCGTAGGGTCGGTGATGGGCGGGGGGGTGACAGATACGCAGTATTTT. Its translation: CASSVGSVMGGGVTDTQYF.

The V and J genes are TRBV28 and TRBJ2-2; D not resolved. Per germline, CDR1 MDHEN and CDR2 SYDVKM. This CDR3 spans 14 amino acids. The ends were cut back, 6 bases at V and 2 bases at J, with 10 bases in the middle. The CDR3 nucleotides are TGTGCCAGCAGCTGGTGGGGTAACACCGGGGAGCTGTTTTTT. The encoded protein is CASSWWGNTGELFF.

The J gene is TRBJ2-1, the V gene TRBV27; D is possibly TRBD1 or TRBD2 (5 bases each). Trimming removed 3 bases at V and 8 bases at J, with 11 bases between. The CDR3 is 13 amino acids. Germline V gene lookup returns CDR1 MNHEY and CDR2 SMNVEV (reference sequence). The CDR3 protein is CASSFRRGDEQFF. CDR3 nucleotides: TGTGCCAGCAGTTTTCGGCGAGGGGATGAGCAGTTCTTC.

The CDR3: CASTIGGAEETQYF. The CDR3 region has the DNA TGTGCCAGCACAATCGGGGGGGCTGAGGAGACCCAGTACTTC. The rearrangement joins TRBV5-6 to TRBJ2-5, with 8 bases identical to TRBD2. Germline lookup yields CDR1 SGHDT and CDR2 YYEEEE. The V segment lost 6 bases and the J segment 5 bases; nucleotides outside the gene matches: 9. The CDR3 sequence is 14 residues long. Complete variable domain (other parts from reference TRBV5-6 and TRBJ2-5): DAGVTQSPTHLIKTRGQQVTLRCSPKSGHDTVSWYQQALGQGPQFIFQYYEEEERQRGNFPDRFSGHQFPNYSSELNVNALLLGDSALYLCASTIGGAEETQYFGPGTRLLVL.

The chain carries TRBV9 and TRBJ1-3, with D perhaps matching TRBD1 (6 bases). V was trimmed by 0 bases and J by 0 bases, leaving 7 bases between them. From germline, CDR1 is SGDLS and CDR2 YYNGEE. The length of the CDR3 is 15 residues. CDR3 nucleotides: TGTGCCAGCAGCGTAGACAGGGCCTCTGGAAACACCATATATTTT. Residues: CASSVDRASGNTIYF. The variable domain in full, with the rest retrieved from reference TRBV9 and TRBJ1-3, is DSGVTQTPKHLITATGQRVTLRCSPRSGDLSVYWYQQSLDQGLQFLIQYYNGEERAKGNILERFSAQQFPDLHSELNLSSLELGDSALYFCASSVDRASGNTIYFGEGSWLTVV.

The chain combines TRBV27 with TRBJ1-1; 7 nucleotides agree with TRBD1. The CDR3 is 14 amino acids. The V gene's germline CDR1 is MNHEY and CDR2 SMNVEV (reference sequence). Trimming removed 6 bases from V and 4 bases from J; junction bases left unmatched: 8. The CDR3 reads CASSSPGGGTEAFF. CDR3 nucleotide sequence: TGTGCCAGCAGCTCCCCAGGGGGGGGCACTGAAGCTTTCTTT.

The CDR3 bases are TGTGCCAGCAGTGACCGACAGGGGTCCTATGGCTACACCTTC. Protein product: CASSDRQGSYGYTF. The chain couples TRBV6-5 to TRBJ1-2; TRBD1 matches at 8 bases. Trimming took 5 bases from V and 4 from J; bases not matched to a gene: 6. From germline, CDR1 is MNHEY and CDR2 SVGAGI. This CDR3 has 14 amino acids.

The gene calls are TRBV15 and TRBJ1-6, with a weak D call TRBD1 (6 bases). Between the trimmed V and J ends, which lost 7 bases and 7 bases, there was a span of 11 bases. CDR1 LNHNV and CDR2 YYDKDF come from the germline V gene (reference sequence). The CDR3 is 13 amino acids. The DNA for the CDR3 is TGTGCCACCACCGACAGGAGAAATTCACCCCTCCACTTT. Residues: CATTDRRNSPLHF.

CDR3 sequence reads: CASSYARVRYGYTF. The CDR3 region has the DNA TGTGCCAGCAGTTACGCCAGGGTACGCTATGGCTACACCTTC. The chain has TRBV6-6 and TRBJ1-2, with D possibly TRBD1 on 5 matching bases. Germline V gives CDR1 MNHNY, CDR2 SVGAGI (reference sequence). V lost 2 bases to trimming and J lost 4 bases, with 11 bases between them. The CDR3 runs to 14 residues.

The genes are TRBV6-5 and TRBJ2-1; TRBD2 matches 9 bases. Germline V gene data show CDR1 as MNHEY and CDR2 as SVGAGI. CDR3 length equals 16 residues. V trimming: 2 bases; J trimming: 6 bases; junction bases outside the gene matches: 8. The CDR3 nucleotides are TGTGCCAGCAGTTACCAGGCGGGGGGGCCTTTCAATGAGCAGTTCTTC. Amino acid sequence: CASSYQAGGPFNEQFF.

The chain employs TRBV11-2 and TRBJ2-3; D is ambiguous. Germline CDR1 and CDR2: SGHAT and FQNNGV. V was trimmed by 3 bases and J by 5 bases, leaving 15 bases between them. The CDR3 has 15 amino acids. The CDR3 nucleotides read TGTGCCAGCAGCTTGCAGGTTAACCAACAAGATACGCAGTATTTT. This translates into CASSLQVNQQDTQYF.

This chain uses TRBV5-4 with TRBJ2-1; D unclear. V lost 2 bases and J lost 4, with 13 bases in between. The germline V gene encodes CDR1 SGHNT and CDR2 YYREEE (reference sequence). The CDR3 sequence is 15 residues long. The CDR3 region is CASSFQNTAYNEQFF. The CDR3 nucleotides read TGTGCCAGCAGCTTTCAGAACACCGCTTACAATGAGCAGTTCTTC.

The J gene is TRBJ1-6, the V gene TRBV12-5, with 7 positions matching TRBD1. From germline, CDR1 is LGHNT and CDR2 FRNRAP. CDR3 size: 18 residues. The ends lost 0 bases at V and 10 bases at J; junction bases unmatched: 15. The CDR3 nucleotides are TGTGCTAGTGGTTTGGTCGGCCCGAATCCAGGGGGGCAGTCACCCCTCCACTTT. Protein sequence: CASGLVGPNPGGQSPLHF. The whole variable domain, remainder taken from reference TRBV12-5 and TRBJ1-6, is DARVTQTPRHKVTEMGQEVTMRCQPILGHNTVFWYRQTMMQGLELLAYFRNRAPLDDSGMPKDRFSAEMPDATLATLKIQPSEPRDSAVYFCASGLVGPNPGGQSPLHFGNGTRLTVT.

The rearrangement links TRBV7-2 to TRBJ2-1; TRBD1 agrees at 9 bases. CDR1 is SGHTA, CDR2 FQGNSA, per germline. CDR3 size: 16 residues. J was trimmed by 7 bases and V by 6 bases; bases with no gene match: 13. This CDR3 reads CASSPWTTGGINEQFF. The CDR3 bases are TGTGCCAGCAGTCCGTGGACGACAGGGGGGATTAATGAGCAGTTCTTC.

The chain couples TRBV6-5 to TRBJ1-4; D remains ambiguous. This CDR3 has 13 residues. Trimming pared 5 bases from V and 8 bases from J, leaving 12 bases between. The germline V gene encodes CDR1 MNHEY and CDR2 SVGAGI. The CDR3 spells CASSLRELEKLFF. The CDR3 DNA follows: TGTGCCAGCAGTCTCCGCGAACTGGAAAAACTGTTTTTT.

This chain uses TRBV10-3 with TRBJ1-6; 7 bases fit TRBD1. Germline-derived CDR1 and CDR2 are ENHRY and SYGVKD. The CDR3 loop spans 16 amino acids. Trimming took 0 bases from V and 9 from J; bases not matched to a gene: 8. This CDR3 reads CAISESRTGSSSPLHF. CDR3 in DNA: TGTGCCATCAGTGAGTCCCGGACAGGTTCCTCTTCACCCCTCCACTTT.

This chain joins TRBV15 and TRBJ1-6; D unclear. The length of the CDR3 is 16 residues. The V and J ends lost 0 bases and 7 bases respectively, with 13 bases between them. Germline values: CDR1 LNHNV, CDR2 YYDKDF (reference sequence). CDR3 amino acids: CATSRDRGWANSPLHF. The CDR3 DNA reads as TGTGCCACCAGCAGAGATCGGGGTTGGGCGAATTCACCCCTCCACTTT.

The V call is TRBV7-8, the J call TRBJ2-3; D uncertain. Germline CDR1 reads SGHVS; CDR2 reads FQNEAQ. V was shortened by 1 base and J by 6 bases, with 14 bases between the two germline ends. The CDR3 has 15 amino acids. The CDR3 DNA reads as TGTGCCAGCAGCTTAGGGTTCTCATCCACGGATACGCAGTATTTT. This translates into CASSLGFSSTDTQYF.

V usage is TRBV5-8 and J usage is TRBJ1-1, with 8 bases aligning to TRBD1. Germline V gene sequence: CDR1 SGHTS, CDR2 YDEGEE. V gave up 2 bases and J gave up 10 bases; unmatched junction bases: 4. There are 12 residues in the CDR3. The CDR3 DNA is TGTGCCAGCAGCTTCACAGGGGGTCGAGCTTTCTTT. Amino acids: CASSFTGGRAFF.

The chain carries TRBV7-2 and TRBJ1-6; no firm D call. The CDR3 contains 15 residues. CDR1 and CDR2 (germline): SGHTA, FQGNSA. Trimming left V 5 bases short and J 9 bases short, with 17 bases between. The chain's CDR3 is CASSRRGKVGSPLHF. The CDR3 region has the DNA TGTGCCAGCAGCCGTAGAGGGAAAGTAGGTTCACCCCTCCACTTT. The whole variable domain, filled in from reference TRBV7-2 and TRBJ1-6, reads GAGVSQSPSNKVTEKGKDVELRCDPISGHTALYWYRQSLGQGLEFLIYFQGNSAPDKSGLPSDRFSAERTGGSVSTLTIQRTQQEDSAVYLCASSRRGKVGSPLHFGNGTRLTVT.

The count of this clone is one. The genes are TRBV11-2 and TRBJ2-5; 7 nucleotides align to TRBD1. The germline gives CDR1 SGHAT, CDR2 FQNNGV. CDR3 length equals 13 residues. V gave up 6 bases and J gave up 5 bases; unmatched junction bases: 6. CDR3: CASRPQGWETQYF. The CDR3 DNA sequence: TGTGCCAGCAGGCCACAGGGGTGGGAGACCCAGTACTTC.

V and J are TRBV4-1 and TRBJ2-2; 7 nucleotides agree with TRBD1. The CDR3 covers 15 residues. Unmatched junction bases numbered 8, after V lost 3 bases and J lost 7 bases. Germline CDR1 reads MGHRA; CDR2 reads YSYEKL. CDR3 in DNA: TGCGCCAGCAGCCATCTTCAGGGGGTAGTCGGGGAGCTGTTTTTT. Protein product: CASSHLQGVVGELFF.

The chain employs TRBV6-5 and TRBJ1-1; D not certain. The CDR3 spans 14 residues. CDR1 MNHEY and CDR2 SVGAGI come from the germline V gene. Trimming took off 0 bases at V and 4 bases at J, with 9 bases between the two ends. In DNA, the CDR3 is TGTGCCAGCAGTTACTCCGCCCCGGCCACTGAAGCTTTCTTT. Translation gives CASSYSAPATEAFF.

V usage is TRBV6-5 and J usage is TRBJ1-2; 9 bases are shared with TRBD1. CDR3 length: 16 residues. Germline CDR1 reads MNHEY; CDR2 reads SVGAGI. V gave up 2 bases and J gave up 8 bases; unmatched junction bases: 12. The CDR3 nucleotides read TGTGCCAGCAGTTACACTGAATTACAGGGGGCTAACGGCTACACCTTC. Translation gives CASSYTELQGANGYTF.

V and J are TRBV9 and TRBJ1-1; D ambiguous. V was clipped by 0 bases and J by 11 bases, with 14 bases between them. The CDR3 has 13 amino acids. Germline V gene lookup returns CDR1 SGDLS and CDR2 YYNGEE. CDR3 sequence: CASSVGISPEAFF. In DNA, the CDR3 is TGTGCCAGCAGCGTAGGGATATCGCCGGAGGCTTTCTTT.

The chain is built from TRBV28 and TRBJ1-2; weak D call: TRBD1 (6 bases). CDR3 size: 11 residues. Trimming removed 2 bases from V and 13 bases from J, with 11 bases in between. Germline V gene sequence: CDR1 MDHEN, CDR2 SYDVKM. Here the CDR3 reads CASSLNRVVTF. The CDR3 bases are TGTGCCAGCAGTTTAAACAGGGTCGTCACCTTC.

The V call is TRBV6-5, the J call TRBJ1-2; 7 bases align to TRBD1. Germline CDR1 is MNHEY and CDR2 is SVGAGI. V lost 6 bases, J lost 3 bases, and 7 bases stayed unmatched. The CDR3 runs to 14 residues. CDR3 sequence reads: CASSRGGTHYGYTF. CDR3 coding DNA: TGTGCCAGCAGCAGGGGGGGAACGCACTATGGCTACACCTTC.

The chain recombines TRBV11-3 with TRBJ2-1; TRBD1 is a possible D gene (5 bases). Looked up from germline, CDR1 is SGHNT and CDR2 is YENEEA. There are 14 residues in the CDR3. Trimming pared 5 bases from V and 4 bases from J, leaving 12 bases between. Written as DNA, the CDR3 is TGTGCCAGCAGCCCCCGACAGTCTTACAATGAGCAGTTCTTC. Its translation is CASSPRQSYNEQFF.

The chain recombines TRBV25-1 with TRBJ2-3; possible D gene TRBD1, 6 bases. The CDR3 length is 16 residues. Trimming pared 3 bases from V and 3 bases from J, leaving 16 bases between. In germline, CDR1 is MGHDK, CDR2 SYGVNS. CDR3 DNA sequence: TGTGCCAGCAGTGATACTCGAGGGGGTTGGACAGATACGCAGTATTTT. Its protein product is CASSDTRGGWTDTQYF.